This T cell receptor beta chain was found in a study of blood T cell repertoires in COVID-19. For the study at large: There were acute and convalescent COVID-19 samples, and they came from the United States, Italy and Spain. Sources were T cells, B-cell-depleted T cells, or PBMCs; the material itself was cDNA or gDNA.

Per the germline V gene, CDR1 is KGHSH and CDR2 is LQKENI. J was trimmed by 1 base and V by 2 bases; bases with no gene match: 7. CDR3 length: 17 amino acids. Only in-frame clones appear in the TCRdb table, and some are missing; sequencing was by immunoSEQ multiplex PCR. The sample lists under 200,000 clones; around two thirds were seen once. The source is an elderly woman with acute or convalescent COVID-19. Sequencing was carried out using peripheral blood. V is TRBV18 and J is TRBJ2-2; 7 nucleotides line up with TRBD2. The CDR3 reads CASSPERGMGNTGELFF. CDR3 bases: TGTGCCAGCTCACCAGAGCGGGGAATGGGGAACACCGGGGAGCTGTTTTTT.